The clone carrying this T cell receptor (beta chain) is medium-sized by share. Its antigen is as yet unknown. The data belong to a study of immune heterogeneity within non-small cell lung tumors. Bulk tumor gDNA, roughly 600 ng per sample, served as the TCR template. Several biopsies were spaced far apart within each primary tumor and obtained as surgery took place. The cohort was untreated, with newly diagnosed non-small cell lung cancer undergoing curative surgery. Patients newly diagnosed with non-small cell lung cancer and having curative-intent surgery served as donors. The TCR beta CDR3 region was amplified by multiplex PCR employing 32 V and 13 J primers. TCRdb recomputed calls from the multiplex PCR reads with MiXCR, one row per CDR3 protein. This table has some 4,500 distinct CDR3 sequences, roughly 24% appearing once. Study-wide points: For the most part, the T-cell receptor beta clonotypes present at high frequency were distinct from one individual patient to the next.

CDR1 and CDR2 from the germline V gene are GTSNPN and SVGIG (reference sequence). Deletions cut 2 bases from V and 4 bases from J, with 9 bases between. The CDR3 has 12 amino acids. The receptor comes from a man aged 55 to 70 with non-small cell lung cancer. The sequencing sample was made of lung tumor tissue. The chain employs TRBV30 and TRBJ2-7; no firm D call. DNA for the CDR3: TGTGCCTGGAGTTACACCGATTACGAGCAGTACTTC. Translation gives CAWSYTDYEQYF.